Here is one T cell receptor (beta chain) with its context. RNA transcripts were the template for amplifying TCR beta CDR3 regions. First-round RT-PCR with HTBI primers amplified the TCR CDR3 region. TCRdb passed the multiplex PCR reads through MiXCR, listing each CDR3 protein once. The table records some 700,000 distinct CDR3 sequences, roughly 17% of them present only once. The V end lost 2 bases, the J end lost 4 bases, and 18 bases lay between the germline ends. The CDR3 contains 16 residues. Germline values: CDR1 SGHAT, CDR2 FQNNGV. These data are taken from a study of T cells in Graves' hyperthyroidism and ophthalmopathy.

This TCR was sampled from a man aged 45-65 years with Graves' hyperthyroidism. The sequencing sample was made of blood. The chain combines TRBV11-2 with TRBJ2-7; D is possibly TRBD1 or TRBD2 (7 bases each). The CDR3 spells CASSLPGGRGKYEQYF. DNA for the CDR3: TGTGCCAGCAGCTTACCGGGGGGCAGGGGGAAGTACGAGCAGTACTTC. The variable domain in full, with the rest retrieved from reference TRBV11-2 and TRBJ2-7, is EAGVAQSPRYKIIEKRQSVAFWCNPISGHATLYWYQQILGQGPKLLIQFQNNGVVDDSQLPKDRFSAERLKGVDSTLKIQPAKLEDSAVYLCASSLPGGRGKYEQYFGPGTRLTVT.